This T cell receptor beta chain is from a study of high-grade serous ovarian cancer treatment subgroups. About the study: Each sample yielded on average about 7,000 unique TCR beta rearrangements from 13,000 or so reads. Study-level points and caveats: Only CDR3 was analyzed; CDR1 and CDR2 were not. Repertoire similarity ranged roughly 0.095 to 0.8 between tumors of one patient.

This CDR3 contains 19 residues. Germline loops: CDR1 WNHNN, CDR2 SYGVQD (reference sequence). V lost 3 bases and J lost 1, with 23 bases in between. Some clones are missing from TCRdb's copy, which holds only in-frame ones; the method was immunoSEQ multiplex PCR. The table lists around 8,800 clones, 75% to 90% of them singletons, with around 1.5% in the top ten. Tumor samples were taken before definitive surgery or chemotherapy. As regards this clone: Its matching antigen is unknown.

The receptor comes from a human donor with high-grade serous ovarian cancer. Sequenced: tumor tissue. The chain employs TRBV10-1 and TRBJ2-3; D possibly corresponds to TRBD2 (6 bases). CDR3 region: CASSDSVLAPPGGTDTQYF. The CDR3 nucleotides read TGCGCCAGCAGTGACTCGGTTCTAGCGCCTCCGGGGGGCACAGATACGCAGTATTTT.